The 20 T cell receptor beta chains presented below share a single source sample, sequenced in a study of spatial heterogeneity in lung cancer (dated by TCRdb to between 2019 and 2020). Libraries were built with 5' RACE. Data came from a NextSeq 500. TCRdb reran the public reads through fastp at Q25 and MiXCR, keeping productive beta chains. Identical CDR3 protein sequences are pooled into one entry, listed with their most common genes and DNA. The sample includes roughly 39,000 distinct CDR3 sequences, with around 7% observed a single time. The ten largest clonotypes hold roughly 28% of the sample. The time point label on this specimen signifies: sample taken at primary tumor resection. The sequencing used PBMCs, collected at surgery. The source is a male donor with early-stage non-small cell lung cancer.

This clonotype appeared a few times. The J gene is TRBJ2-7, the V gene TRBV30, with 9 bases fitting TRBD2. Unmatched junction bases numbered 7, after V lost 0 bases and J lost 10 bases. CDR1 and CDR2 from the germline V gene are GTSNPN and SVGIG (reference sequence). This CDR3 has 13 amino acids. The chain's CDR3 is CAWSVVAGGPQYF. The CDR3 nucleotides read TGTGCCTGGAGTGTGGTGGCGGGGGGGCCACAGTACTTC.

This clonotype was counted at least ten times. The chain is built from TRBV12-3 or TRBV12-4 and TRBJ2-3, with D possibly TRBD1 on 6 matching bases. V gave up 4 bases and J gave up 3 bases, with 17 bases separating them. This CDR3 spans 16 amino acids. The CDR3 spells CASSSEVLGGTDTQYF. The CDR3 DNA follows: TGTGCCAGCAGTTCCGAAGTACTAGGGGGAACAGATACGCAGTATTTT.

The chain recombines TRBV9 with TRBJ1-3, with 7 bases fitting TRBD1. The V and J ends lost 4 bases and 6 bases, in that order; junction bases with no gene match: 19. The V gene's germline CDR1 is SGDLS and CDR2 YYNGEE. The length of the CDR3 is 18 residues. This CDR3 reads CASSSKTSTGSSANTIYF. In DNA, the CDR3 is TGTGCCAGCAGCTCCAAAACATCGACAGGGTCCAGTGCAAACACCATATATTTT.

This clonotype was picked up many times. This rearrangement joins TRBV4-3 to TRBJ2-3; D is ambiguous. The CDR3 covers 14 residues. V was cut by 1 base and J by 2 bases, with 7 bases left in between. Germline V gene lookup returns CDR1 LGHNA and CDR2 YSLEER. In nucleotides, the CDR3 is TGCGCCAGCAGCCAAGGCTCCGACACAGATACGCAGTATTTT. Encoded protein: CASSQGSDTDTQYF.

This clonotype came up many times. V usage is TRBV7-3 and J usage is TRBJ2-3, with 10 positions matching TRBD2. J was trimmed by 5 bases and V by 1 base; bases with no gene match: 3. The length of the CDR3 is 15 residues. CDR1 SGHTA and CDR2 FQGTGA come from the germline V gene. CDR3 in DNA: TGTGCCAGCAGCTTAAAGTCTAGCGGGAGAGATACGCAGTATTTT. Translating gives CASSLKSSGRDTQYF.

This clonotype was seen at least ten times. J is TRBJ1-2 and V is TRBV7-9, with 7 bases that match TRBD1. The germline V gene has CDR1 SEHNR and CDR2 FQNEAQ (reference sequence). The trim removed 5 bases at V and 4 bases at J, leaving 16 bases unmatched. This CDR3 comprises 17 residues. CDR3 DNA sequence: TGTGCCAGCAGCCTAACCGGGACAGCCAAGGCGGTCTATGGCTACACCTTC. It codes for CASSLTGTAKAVYGYTF.

This clonotype was found many times. The rearrangement joins TRBV7-2 to TRBJ2-2; D is undetermined. The CDR3 runs to 12 residues. V shed 5 bases and J shed 1 base, with 2 bases lying between them. Germline CDR1 is SGHTA and CDR2 is FQGNSA. CDR3 DNA: TGTGCCAGCAGCATGAACACCGGGGAGCTGTTTTTT. Amino acid sequence: CASSMNTGELFF.

This clonotype has only a few counts. The gene calls are TRBV12-5 and TRBJ1-1; D might be TRBD1 (6 bases). Germline CDR1 and CDR2: LGHNT and FRNRAP. V dropped 1 base and J dropped 6 bases, with 12 bases sitting between them. The CDR3 is made up of 14 amino acids. The CDR3 region is CASGLASGAAEAFF. The CDR3 coding sequence is TGTGCTAGTGGTTTGGCCTCAGGGGCAGCTGAAGCTTTCTTT.

This clonotype was observed at least ten times. V gene TRBV20-1 combines with J gene TRBJ2-5; 8 bases are shared with TRBD1. Germline CDR1 reads DFQATT; CDR2 reads SNEGSKA (reference sequence). The CDR3 is made up of 16 amino acids. J lost 0 bases, V lost 3 bases, and 9 bases had no gene match. The CDR3, as DNA: TGCAGTGCTAGTGACAGGGGTAAAATGTACCAAGAGACCCAGTACTTC. Amino acids: CSASDRGKMYQETQYF.

The CDR3 region has the DNA TGTGCCAGCAGCCCGAGCGGCAGGGACACTGAAGCTTTCTTT. Its translation is CASSPSGRDTEAFF. The rearrangement joins TRBV5-4 to TRBJ1-1; D is possibly TRBD1 (5 bases). Germline loops: CDR1 SGHNT, CDR2 YYREEE (reference sequence). V was trimmed by 4 bases and J by 3 bases, leaving 13 bases between them. The CDR3 extends over 14 amino acids.

Notes on this clonotype: A single base separates this from a much larger clone, so it may be a read error. Given the absence of the conserved phenylalanine or tryptophan at the CDR3 end, a read error is likely. The rearrangement uses TRBV20-1 and TRBJ1-5; weak D call: TRBD1 (5 bases). Germline-derived CDR1 and CDR2 are DFQATT and SNEGSKA (reference sequence). This CDR3 has 15 amino acids. The ends were cut back, 2 bases at V and 0 bases at J, with 11 bases in the middle. The CDR3 reads CSARRDGNSNQPQHY. CDR3 sequence (DNA): TGCAGTGCTAGAAGGGACGGGAATAGCAATCAGCCCCAGCATTAT.

The chain links TRBV10-3 to TRBJ2-1; TRBD2 matches at 12 bases. Germline trimming cut 6 bases from V and 5 bases from J; bases unmatched to any gene: 8. The germline V gene has CDR1 ENHRY and CDR2 SYGVKD. This CDR3 contains 16 residues. In DNA form, the CDR3 reads TGTGCCATCAGCCGACTAGCGGGAGAATCCCACAATGAGCAGTTCTTC. It is translated as CAISRLAGESHNEQFF.

This clonotype has ten or more counts. The chain couples TRBV6-2 or TRBV6-3 to TRBJ2-3; the D gene is possibly TRBD1 (6 bases). Germline V gives CDR1 MNHEY, CDR2 SVGEGT. V lost 7 bases and J 0 bases, leaving 11 bases between the germline ends. The CDR3 loop spans 14 amino acids. The CDR3 coding sequence is TGTGCCAGCACATGGACAGAAAGCACAGATACGCAGTATTTT. Translated, it gives CASTWTESTDTQYF.

The chain joins TRBV12-3 or TRBV12-4 to TRBJ2-7; D perhaps matches TRBD1 (6 bases). The CDR3 consists of 14 residues. Trimming removed 6 bases from V and 4 bases from J, with 16 bases in between. This CDR3 is CASSLGTGTYEQYF. CDR3 DNA sequence: TGTGCCAGCAGCCTAGGAACCGGGACATACGAGCAGTACTTC.

This clonotype was counted between two and nine times. The chain employs TRBV5-4 and TRBJ1-2, with TRBD1 as a possible D gene (5 bases). With 0 bases removed from V and 4 bases from J, the gap between germline ends came to 13 bases. Germline CDR1 and CDR2: SGHNT and YYREEE (reference sequence). This CDR3 is built from 15 residues. CDR3 residues: CASSLALGGTYGYTF. For the CDR3, the DNA is TGTGCCAGCAGCTTGGCGTTGGGGGGGACCTATGGCTACACCTTC. Complete variable domain (other parts from reference TRBV5-4 and TRBJ1-2): ETGVTQSPTHLIKTRGQQVTLRCSSQSGHNTVSWYQQALGQGPQFIFQYYREEENGRGNFPPRFSGLQFPNYSSELNVNALELDDSALYLCASSLALGGTYGYTFGSGTRLTVV.

This clonotype was detected a few times. The chain carries TRBV7-8 and TRBJ2-2; 8 bases line up with TRBD2. There are 20 residues in the CDR3. The trim removed 5 bases at V and 4 bases at J, leaving 21 bases unmatched. Germline V CDR1 and CDR2: SGHVS, FQNEAQ. The CDR3 DNA sequence: TGTGCCAGCAGCCCGCAATCCATCCTCTTGGCGGGGGGTATCACCGGGGAGCTGTTTTTT. Translation gives CASSPQSILLAGGITGELFF.

There are many counts of this clonotype. The chain recombines TRBV6-5 with TRBJ2-1, with 7 positions matching TRBD1. This CDR3 region has 17 residues. Germline V CDR1 and CDR2: MNHEY, SVGAGI. With V trimmed by 5 bases and J by 0 bases, 10 bases remained unmatched. In DNA, the CDR3 is TGTGCCAGCAGTCCGACAGGGCGCCTTCTCTCCTACAATGAGCAGTTCTTC. Its translation is CASSPTGRLLSYNEQFF.

This clonotype was counted ten times or more. The chain combines TRBV6-2 or TRBV6-3 with TRBJ2-7; maybe TRBD2 (6 bases). The CDR3 totals 13 residues. CDR1 and CDR2 (germline): MNHEY, SVGEGT. The V gene lost 11 bases and the J gene lost 0 bases, with 14 bases spanning the gap. The CDR3 loop reads CAVGEDNSYEQYF. The CDR3 DNA is TGTGCCGTCGGGGAGGACAACTCCTACGAGCAGTACTTC.

In this sample, this clonotype turned up many times. V usage is TRBV10-2 and J usage is TRBJ1-6; tentative D call: TRBD1 (5 bases). Trimming took off 7 bases at V and 10 bases at J, with 14 bases between the two ends. The CDR3 loop spans 13 amino acids. CDR1 and CDR2 (germline): WSHSY, SAAADI. The DNA for the CDR3 is TGCGCCAGCACCCACAGGAGGGAGTCACCCCTCCACTTT. Translation gives CASTHRRESPLHF.

In this sample, this clonotype turned up many times. The V call is TRBV4-2, the J call TRBJ1-3; a possible D gene is TRBD1 (5 bases). Germline V gene lookup returns CDR1 LGHNA and CDR2 YNFKEQ. V lost 3 bases, J lost 1 base, and 13 bases lay in between. This CDR3 has 16 amino acids. Here the CDR3 DNA reads TGTGCCAGCAGCCACCCGGGGGGAAGTTCTGGAAACACCATATATTTT. Its protein product is CASSHPGGSSGNTIYF.